This TCR beta chain was observed in a study of human T cells and chemical hapten exposure. The sample's time point: patch test 2, 6 weeks after DPC sensitization. This sample's treatment: therapeutic diphenylcyclopropenone sensitization with weekly scalp DPC. Study-wide results and limits: DPC sensitization did not alter TCRs above 1 in 1000 frequency. Compared to controls, expanded TCRs made significantly more large clusters of similar CDR3s.

Germline V gene lookup returns CDR1 ENHRY and CDR2 SYGVKD. V gave up 5 bases and J gave up 1 base, with 16 bases separating them. The CDR3 runs to 16 residues. This clonotype was counted only a few times. What it binds is unknown. TCRdb reprocessed the RACE reads via MiXCR and lists one record per CDR3 protein. The sample holds 330,000 or so distinct CDR3 sequences; more than 5% are singletons and the top ten take around 5.8%. J is TRBJ2-3 and V is TRBV10-3; D uncertain. The sample in question was whole blood, obtained in connection with sensitization to the hapten diphenylcyclopropenone (DPC). This TCR came from a woman younger than 35 with alopecia areata. Some clones in this sample may be carry-over from other donors' samples. CDR3 sequence reads: CAISKKGFAGTDTQYF. CDR3 nucleotides: TGTGCCATCAGTAAAAAAGGTTTCGCAGGCACAGATACGCAGTATTTT.